This paragraph covers one T cell receptor beta chain sequence. What it binds is unknown. CDR3 size: 12 residues. V was clipped by 4 bases and J by 3 bases, with 8 bases between them. CDR1 SQVTM and CDR2 ANQGSEA come from the germline V gene. Included in the TCR beta cDNA libraries were unique molecular identifiers. Input of roughly 0.95 to 11 million T cells yielded roughly 0.5 million cDNA molecules. TCRdb recomputed calls from the PCR reads with MiXCR, one row per CDR3 protein. The data contain 650,000 to 850,000 distinct CDR3 sequences, approximately 53% of them seen just once; the ten biggest clones take up around 4.5%. The data were taken from a study of post-analysis software for immune sequencing data. Overall study context: Secondary progressive, relapsing-remitting and progressive-relapsing multiple sclerosis were among the included disease courses.

Study-level findings and limits: Roughly 5 TRBV segments occurring more often in patients than controls included TRBV5-6, TRBV5-1 and TRBV20-1.

This sequence originates from a girl aged 5-17 years with multiple sclerosis. The chain recombines TRBV29-1 with TRBJ2-3; D not resolved. Sequencing was done on a sample of blood. The CDR3, as DNA: TGCAGCGTTGTTGTGGGAACAGATACGCAGTATTTT. Translating gives CSVVVGTDTQYF.